These 5 T cell receptor beta chains share one sample of origin, sequenced in a study of beta chain features in type 1 diabetes. General study results and limits: In every one of the four CD4+ subsets, TCRB CDR3s were moderately but significantly shorter in Type 1 diabetes patients.

Investigators reverse transcribed all isolated RNA, so they sequenced expressed TCRB transcripts. Generated by immunoSEQ multiplex PCR, the TCRdb table keeps only in-frame clones and is missing some. This table has hundreds of thousands of clones, over 13% appearing once. Their antigens remain unidentified. Material: naive CD4+ T cells from blood. The source of these receptors is a man aged 18-30 years with type 1 diabetes.

V gene TRBV7-9 combines with J gene TRBJ2-7; no reliable D call. Looked up from germline, CDR1 is SEHNR and CDR2 is FQNEAQ (reference sequence). With 8 bases removed from V and 5 bases from J, the gap between germline ends came to 13 bases. The CDR3 is 12 residues long. The CDR3 DNA reads TGTGCCAGCGGCCCCGGGCATAACGAGCAGTACTTC. Translating gives CASGPGHNEQYF.

The chain is built from TRBV5-6 and TRBJ1-1, with a weak D call TRBD1 (6 bases). CDR1 is SGHDT and CDR2 is YYEEEE in the germline V gene. The CDR3 sequence is 17 residues long. V was shortened by 5 bases and J by 0 bases, with 20 bases between the two germline ends. This CDR3 reads CASRRARGIGLNTEAFF. The DNA of the CDR3 is TGTGCCAGCAGGCGGGCCAGGGGCATCGGGCTGAACACTGAAGCTTTCTTT.

Here the CDR3 DNA reads TGTGCCAGCAGTATACAGGTCGGGGCAGGATATGGCTACACCTTC. Translation gives CASSIQVGAGYGYTF. The V gene is TRBV6-5, the J gene TRBJ1-2, with a tentative D call TRBD1 (5 bases). This CDR3 is 15 amino acids long. Looked up from germline, CDR1 is MNHEY and CDR2 is SVGAGI. V was clipped by 5 bases and J by 5 bases, with 18 bases between them.

The chain links TRBV25-1 to TRBJ1-5, with 7 bases matching TRBD1. The ends lost 8 bases at V and 1 base at J; junction bases unmatched: 11. Germline V CDR1 and CDR2: MGHDK, SYGVNS. CDR3 length equals 16 residues. The CDR3 DNA reads TGTGCCAGCCAAAGTTTAACAGGGGCCAGCAATCAGCCCCAGCATTTT. Its protein product is CASQSLTGASNQPQHF.

The chain uses TRBV4-3 and TRBJ2-3; tentatively, D is TRBD1 (5 bases). Germline V gene data show CDR1 as LGHNA and CDR2 as YSLEER. V was shortened by 0 bases and J by 5 bases, with 21 bases between the two germline ends. The CDR3 contains 18 residues. The CDR3 bases are TGCGCCAGCAGCCAAGATTCGGCGCGTTCGTATAGGGGAGATACGCAGTATTTT. It specifies CASSQDSARSYRGDTQYF.